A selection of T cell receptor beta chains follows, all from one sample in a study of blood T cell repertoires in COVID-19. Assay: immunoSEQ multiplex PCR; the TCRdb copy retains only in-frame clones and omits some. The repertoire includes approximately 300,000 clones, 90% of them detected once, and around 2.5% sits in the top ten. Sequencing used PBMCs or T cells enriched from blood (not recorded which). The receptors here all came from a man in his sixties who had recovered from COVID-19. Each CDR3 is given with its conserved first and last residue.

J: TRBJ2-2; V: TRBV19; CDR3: CASVFDSRNTGELFF
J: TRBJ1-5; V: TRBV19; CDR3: CASSPGHHNQPQHF
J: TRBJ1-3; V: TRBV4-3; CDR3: CASSQIPQTGAGNTIYF
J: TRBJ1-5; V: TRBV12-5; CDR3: CASGPTGPNQPQHF
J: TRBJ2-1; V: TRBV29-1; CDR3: CSALGQGAIPEDEQFF
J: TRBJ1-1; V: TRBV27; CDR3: CASSTGGAEAFF
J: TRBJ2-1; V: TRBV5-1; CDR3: CASSLTSGRSYNEQFF
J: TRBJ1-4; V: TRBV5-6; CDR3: CASSPGGAVYEKLFF
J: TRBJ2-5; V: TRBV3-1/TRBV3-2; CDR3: CASSQGTAPETQYF
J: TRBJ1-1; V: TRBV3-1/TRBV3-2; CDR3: CASSQLQGTEAFF
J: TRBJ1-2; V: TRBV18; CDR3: CASFSGTGGVGYGYTF
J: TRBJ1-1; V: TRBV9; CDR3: CASSRGTGTSEAFF
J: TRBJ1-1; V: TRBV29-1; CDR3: CSVVRGGVNTEAFF
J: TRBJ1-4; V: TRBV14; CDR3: CASSQDRGEEKLFF
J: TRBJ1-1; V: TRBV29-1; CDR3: CSVVGRDTEAFF
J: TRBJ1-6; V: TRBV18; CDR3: CASSPSPGTGGSPLHF
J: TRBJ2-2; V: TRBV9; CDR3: CASQARNTGELFF
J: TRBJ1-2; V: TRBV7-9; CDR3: CASSQTGTGVAYGYTF
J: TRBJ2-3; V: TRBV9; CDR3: CASSEGQIDTQYF
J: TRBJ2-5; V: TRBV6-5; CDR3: CASSSGSQETQYF
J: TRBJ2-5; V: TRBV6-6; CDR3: CASRTGKETQYF
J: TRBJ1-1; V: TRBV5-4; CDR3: CASNIYGGNGNTEAFF
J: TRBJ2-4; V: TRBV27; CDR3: CASTGLDRFKNIQYF
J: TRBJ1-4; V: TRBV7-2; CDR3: CASSLASRGEKLFF